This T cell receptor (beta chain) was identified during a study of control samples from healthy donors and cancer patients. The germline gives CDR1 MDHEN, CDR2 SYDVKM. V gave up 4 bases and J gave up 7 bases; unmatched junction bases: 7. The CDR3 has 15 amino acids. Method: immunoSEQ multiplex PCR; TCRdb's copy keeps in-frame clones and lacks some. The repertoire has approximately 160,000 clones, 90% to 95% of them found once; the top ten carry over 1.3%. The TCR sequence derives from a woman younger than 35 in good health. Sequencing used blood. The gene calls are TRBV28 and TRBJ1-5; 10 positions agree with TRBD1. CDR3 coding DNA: TGTGCCAGCAGTTCCCCGGACAGGGGGTACCAGCCCCAGCATTTT. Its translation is CASSSPDRGYQPQHF.